The text below deals with one T cell receptor (beta chain). The source of the sample is a study of T cell changes during pregnancy in multiple sclerosis. Using immunoSEQ multiplex PCR, the repertoire was profiled, and TCRdb retains in-frame clones only, with some absent. The sample has 65,000 to 90,000 clones, over 85% seen once. Sample: peripheral blood, taken in the second trimester of pregnancy. This TCR came from a female donor with multiple sclerosis, enrolled in a pregnancy study.

CDR3 sequence (DNA): TGTGCCAGCAGCGCCCACCAAGGTTCAGGCGGGAATGAGCAGTTCTTC. Translation: CASSAHQGSGGNEQFF. The V and J genes are TRBV9 and TRBJ2-1, with D possibly matching TRBD2 (5 bases). Germline loops: CDR1 SGDLS, CDR2 YYNGEE. Trimming took off 3 bases at V and 7 bases at J, with 20 bases between the two ends. The CDR3 contains 16 residues.